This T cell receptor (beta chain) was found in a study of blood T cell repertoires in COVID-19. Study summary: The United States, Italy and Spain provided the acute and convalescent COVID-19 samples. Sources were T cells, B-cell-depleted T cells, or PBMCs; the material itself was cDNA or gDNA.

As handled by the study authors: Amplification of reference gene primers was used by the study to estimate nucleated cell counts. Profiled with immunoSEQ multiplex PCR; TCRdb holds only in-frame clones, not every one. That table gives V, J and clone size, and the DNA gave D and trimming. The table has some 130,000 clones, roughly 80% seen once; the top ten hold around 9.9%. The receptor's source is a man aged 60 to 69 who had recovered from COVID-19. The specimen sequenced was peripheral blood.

The CDR3 DNA is TGTGCCAGCAGCTTGTTAGCGGAGTTTCAAGAGACCCAGTACTTC. Translated: CASSLLAEFQETQYF. The chain carries TRBV5-5 and TRBJ2-5; D perhaps matches TRBD2 (6 bases). The V gene's germline CDR1 is SGHKS and CDR2 YYEKEE (reference sequence). The V gene lost 1 base and the J gene lost 2 bases, with 12 bases spanning the gap. There are 15 residues in the CDR3.